Each of the 21 T cell receptor beta chains below was sequenced from the same sample in a study of cytomegalovirus exposure and HLA in healthy donors. The PCR used 60 Vbeta and 13 Jbeta primers. Libraries were prepared by immunoSEQ multiplex PCR; TCRdb keeps only in-frame clonotypes and omits some of them. This sample's table has over 150,000 clones. Sequencing was done on a sample of PBMCs. These receptors came from a boy between 10 and 17 years old in good health and CMV-seronegative.

This chain uses TRBV9 with TRBJ2-1; D ambiguous. V lost 6 bases to trimming and J lost 0 bases, with 13 bases between them. Germline V CDR1 and CDR2: SGDLS, YYNGEE. The CDR3 consists of 15 residues. The CDR3 region is CASTFGVSSYNEQFF. The CDR3 DNA reads TGTGCCAGCACCTTCGGAGTTAGCTCCTACAATGAGCAGTTCTTC.

The chain is built from TRBV7-2 and TRBJ1-1; D remains unclear. Germline CDR1 reads SGHTA; CDR2 reads FQGNSA. V was trimmed by 5 bases and J by 3 bases, leaving 16 bases between them. The CDR3 is 15 amino acids. CDR3 residues: CASSPAGLRDTEAFF. Written as DNA, the CDR3 is TGTGCCAGCAGCCCAGCGGGTCTACGGGACACTGAAGCTTTCTTT.

DNA of the CDR3: TGCGCCAGCAGCTTGCTCGGAGAGTACAATGAGCAGTTCTTC. This codes for CASSLLGEYNEQFF. V is TRBV5-1 and J is TRBJ2-1; D uncertain. The CDR3 loop spans 14 amino acids. Germline V gene sequence: CDR1 SGHRS, CDR2 YFSETQ. Trimming removed 1 base from V and 4 bases from J, with 9 bases in between.

CDR3 nucleotide sequence: TGTGCCGGTCGAGGGGACTACTCCTACGAGCAGTACTTC. Amino acid sequence: CAGRGDYSYEQYF. This chain uses TRBV7-9 with TRBJ2-7, with TRBD2 identical over 7 bases. V was clipped by 11 bases and J by 0 bases; unmatched bases: 7. CDR3 length equals 13 residues. Germline V gene sequence: CDR1 SEHNR, CDR2 FQNEAQ (reference sequence).

The genes are TRBV28 and TRBJ1-2; a weak D match, TRBD1 (6 bases). Germline CDR1 is MDHEN and CDR2 is SYDVKM. V lost 5 bases and J lost 4, with 17 bases in between. This CDR3 spans 15 amino acids. The CDR3 DNA is TGTGCCAGCAGTCCTCACAGGGTTCGGGGCTATGGCTACACCTTC. Its translation is CASSPHRVRGYGYTF.

The CDR3, as DNA: TGTGCCAGCAGCTTAATCGACAGGGCCTACGAGCAGTACTTC. It translates to CASSLIDRAYEQYF. The chain recombines TRBV11-2 with TRBJ2-7, with TRBD1 matching 7 bases. Germline trimming cut 2 bases from V and 2 bases from J; bases unmatched to any gene: 3. The CDR3 covers 14 residues. Germline V CDR1 and CDR2: SGHAT, FQNNGV.

This chain joins TRBV5-1 and TRBJ2-3, with 9 positions matching TRBD1. V lost 4 bases to trimming and J lost 2 bases; unmatched junction nucleotides: 11. Germline assignment: CDR1 SGHRS and CDR2 YFSETQ. The CDR3 is 17 amino acids. The CDR3 coding sequence is TGCGCCAGCAGCGGAGGGCTCCGGGACAGGGACACAGATACGCAGTATTTT. This gives the protein CASSGGLRDRDTDTQYF.

This rearrangement joins TRBV18 to TRBJ2-3; possible D gene TRBD1, 6 bases. The germline V gene has CDR1 KGHSH and CDR2 LQKENI. V lost 4 bases, J lost 5 bases, and 13 bases lay in between. The CDR3 is made up of 14 amino acids. CDR3 region: CASSRSGEIDTQYF. Written as DNA, the CDR3 is TGTGCCAGCTCACGATCAGGGGAGATAGATACGCAGTATTTT.

The rearrangement uses TRBV4-1 and TRBJ2-5; 9 nucleotides line up with TRBD1. The CDR3 sequence is 16 residues long. In germline, CDR1 is MGHRA, CDR2 YSYEKL. Trimming removed 4 bases from V and 5 bases from J; junction bases left unmatched: 11. The CDR3 sequence is CASSPQTGTGWETQYF. CDR3 nucleotide sequence: TGCGCCAGCAGCCCCCAAACCGGGACAGGGTGGGAGACCCAGTACTTC.

The J gene is TRBJ2-2, the V gene TRBV4-1, with D perhaps matching TRBD2 (6 bases). CDR1 is MGHRA and CDR2 is YSYEKL in the germline V gene. This CDR3 contains 16 residues. The germline V and J ends were trimmed by 0 bases and 4 bases, with 12 bases remaining between them. CDR3 DNA sequence: TGCGCCAGCAGCCAAGAGTCGGGGGTTAGCACCGGGGAGCTGTTTTTT. It encodes CASSQESGVSTGELFF.

The chain is built from TRBV4-1 and TRBJ2-2; no reliable D call. The CDR3 is 16 amino acids. Germline CDR1 reads MGHRA; CDR2 reads YSYEKL. Between the trimmed V and J ends, which lost 4 bases and 1 base, there was a span of 13 bases. CDR3 loop: CASSPRSVGNTGELFF. CDR3 coding DNA: TGCGCCAGCAGCCCCCGCAGCGTGGGGAACACCGGGGAGCTGTTTTTT.

V and J are TRBV30 and TRBJ2-7; the D gene is possibly TRBD1 (5 bases). With 0 bases removed from V and 2 bases from J, the gap between germline ends came to 8 bases. The CDR3 is 13 amino acids. CDR1 is GTSNPN and CDR2 is SVGIG in the germline V gene (reference sequence). This chain's CDR3 is CAWSVGAPYEQYF. CDR3 in DNA: TGTGCCTGGAGTGTAGGGGCTCCCTACGAGCAGTACTTC.

V is TRBV2 and J is TRBJ1-1, with no clear D. Trimming pared 8 bases from V and 3 bases from J, leaving 22 bases between. This CDR3 comprises 16 residues. Germline CDR1 reads SNHLY; CDR2 reads FYNNEI. The CDR3, as DNA: TGTGCCAGCCTCAATAGCTATAGAGGGCAGGACACTGAAGCTTTCTTT. Translation gives CASLNSYRGQDTEAFF. Based on the CDR3 plus reference TRBV2 and TRBJ1-1, the full variable domain is EPEVTQTPSHQVTQMGQEVILRCVPISNHLYFYWYRQILGQKVEFLVSFYNNEISEKSEIFDDQFSVERPDGSNFTLKIRSTKLEDSAMYFCASLNSYRGQDTEAFFGQGTRLTVV.

CDR3 in amino acids: CASSYRDRGRGNTIYF. CDR3 in DNA: TGTGCCAGCAGTTACCGGGACAGGGGGCGAGGAAACACCATATATTTT. The chain combines TRBV6-6 with TRBJ1-3; 12 bases fit TRBD1. Germline V CDR1 and CDR2: MNHNY, SVGAGI (reference sequence). Trimming removed 2 bases from V and 4 bases from J; junction bases left unmatched: 3. The CDR3 extends over 16 amino acids.

The gene calls are TRBV7-9 and TRBJ2-5; tentative D call: TRBD2 (6 bases). Trimming removed 0 bases at V and 5 bases at J, with 10 bases between. Germline V CDR1 and CDR2: SEHNR, FQNEAQ (reference sequence). The CDR3 has 14 residues. CDR3 sequence reads: CASSLASGVETQYF. In DNA form, the CDR3 reads TGTGCCAGCAGCTTAGCCTCGGGGGTTGAGACCCAGTACTTC.

The chain employs TRBV30 and TRBJ1-1, with no clear D. V was pared by 3 bases and J by 8 bases, with 13 bases between. Germline V gene data show CDR1 as GTSNPN and CDR2 as SVGIG (reference sequence). CDR3 length: 12 residues. The CDR3 DNA follows: TGTGCCTGGAGGGGCTCTGTGGCCGAAGCTTTCTTT. It specifies CAWRGSVAEAFF.

The rearrangement links TRBV19 to TRBJ2-5; 11 nucleotides line up with TRBD1. V lost 8 bases, J lost 4 bases, and 9 bases stayed unmatched. This CDR3 has 15 amino acids. CDR1 and CDR2 (germline): LNHDA, SQIVND (reference sequence). The DNA of the CDR3 is TGTGCCAGTCATCGGACAGGGGGCATCTTAGAGACCCAGTACTTC. Protein product: CASHRTGGILETQYF.

The chain uses TRBV6-1 and TRBJ1-5; 7 bases align to TRBD1. V lost 3 bases and J lost 2; bases outside the gene matches: 4. The CDR3 is 15 residues long. Germline V gene sequence: CDR1 MNHNS, CDR2 SASEGT. CDR3 sequence (DNA): TGTGCCAGCAGTGATAGACAGGGAGGCAATCAGCCCCAGCATTTT. The encoded protein is CASSDRQGGNQPQHF.

J is TRBJ2-2 and V is TRBV4-1; D perhaps matches TRBD1 (6 bases). The CDR3 is 16 residues long. V was trimmed by 4 bases and J by 0 bases, leaving 12 bases between them. Germline V gene lookup returns CDR1 MGHRA and CDR2 YSYEKL. CDR3 amino acids: CASSPPTGSNTGELFF. The CDR3 coding sequence is TGCGCCAGCAGCCCCCCGACAGGTTCGAACACCGGGGAGCTGTTTTTT.

The gene calls are TRBV5-1 and TRBJ2-3; 12 bases line up with TRBD2. The CDR3 contains 16 residues. Unmatched junction bases numbered 3, after V lost 0 bases and J lost 4 bases. Germline V gene data show CDR1 as SGHRS and CDR2 as YFSETQ. The CDR3 loop is CASSLGPSGGADTQYF. The CDR3 nucleotides are TGCGCCAGCAGCTTGGGCCCTAGCGGGGGGGCAGATACGCAGTATTTT.

The chain uses TRBV19 and TRBJ1-5; 7 positions match TRBD1. CDR1 is LNHDA and CDR2 is SQIVND in the germline V gene (reference sequence). With V trimmed by 4 bases and J by 7 bases, 10 bases remained unmatched. This CDR3 comprises 15 residues. The CDR3 DNA reads TGTGCCAGTAGTACCGGGACAGTTATTCGGCAGCCCCAGCATTTT. It codes for CASSTGTVIRQPQHF.